The 3 T cell receptor beta chains below were found in one sample sequenced in a study of blood T cell repertoires in COVID-19. Generated by immunoSEQ multiplex PCR, the TCRdb table keeps only in-frame clones and is missing some. Here the sample spans under 200,000 clones, more than 75% being singletons. The sequenced sample consisted of peripheral blood. Receptor source: a man aged 18-30 years with active or convalescent COVID-19.

V usage is TRBV18 and J usage is TRBJ1-5; maybe TRBD1 (6 bases). The length of the CDR3 is 14 residues. The V gene lost 4 bases and the J gene lost 6 bases, with 13 bases spanning the gap. Germline V lookup: CDR1 KGHSH, CDR2 LQKENI. For the CDR3, the DNA is TGTGCCAGCTCACTTGGACAGCAGGGTCAGCCCCAGCATTTT. Translating it yields CASSLGQQGQPQHF. The entire variable domain, with the rest obtained from reference TRBV18 and TRBJ1-5, is as follows: NAGVMQNPRHLVRRRGQEARLRCSPMKGHSHVYWYRQLPEEGLKFMVYLQKENIIDESGMPKERFSAEFPKEGPSILRIQQVVRGDSAAYFCASSLGQQGQPQHFGDGTRLSIL.

V gene TRBV5-1 combines with J gene TRBJ2-7; TRBD1 matches at 7 bases. V gave up 0 bases and J gave up 4 bases; unmatched junction bases: 10. The CDR3 extends over 16 amino acids. Per the germline V gene, CDR1 is SGHRS and CDR2 is YFSETQ. The CDR3 nucleotides read TGCGCCAGCAGCTTGGCCTACAGGGGCCCACTATACGAGCAGTACGTC. It encodes CASSLAYRGPLYEQYV.

The gene calls are TRBV6-5 and TRBJ1-5; 7 bases match TRBD1. The CDR3 sequence is 13 residues long. Germline CDR1 is MNHEY and CDR2 is SVGAGI. V lost 11 bases, J lost 2 bases, and 6 bases stayed unmatched. The DNA of the CDR3 is TGTGCCTCCCGGACAGGCCGCAATCAGCCCCAGCATTTT. Encoded protein: CASRTGRNQPQHF.